This TCR beta chain originates from a study of shared clonotypes between healthy human individuals. Study results and limitations: Clonotypes not shared had lower generation probabilities than those common to all four donors.

Selected positively for CCR7 and CD45RO-negative, naive CD8 cells excluded terminally differentiated effector memory CD45RA+ cells. TCRdb's table, derived via immunoSEQ multiplex PCR, lists solely in-frame clones and lacks some. Counted here are approximately 840,000 clones, just over 95% occurring once; the ten biggest clones make up about 0.22%. From germline, CDR1 is SEHNR and CDR2 FQNEAQ (reference sequence). The V end lost 1 base, the J end lost 0 bases, and 10 bases lay between the germline ends. This CDR3 comprises 16 residues. Of note for this clone: Its cognate antigen is unknown.

The chain combines TRBV7-9 with TRBJ1-3; maybe TRBD1 (6 bases). The clonotype originates from a man between 25 and 39 years old in good health. Sequencing input: naive CD8+ T cells sorted from blood. The CDR3 here is CASSLGRGFSGNTIYF. CDR3 DNA: TGTGCCAGCAGCTTAGGGAGGGGGTTCTCTGGAAACACCATATATTTT.